The T cell receptor (beta chain) described here comes from a study of shared clonotypes between healthy human individuals. Study-wide background: The people who gave samples were a couple of women and a few men aged 18 to 49. Each donor had three CD4 naive, three CD4 memory, two CD8 naive and one CD8 memory plate.

Deep-level settings were used for running the assay. The assay was immunoSEQ multiplex PCR, and TCRdb's table has in-frame clones only and misses some. Of some 2,500,000 clones in the sample, 80% to 95% were seen once. The V gene end was trimmed by 4 bases and the J gene end by 3 bases; junction bases not matched to a gene: 3. This CDR3 region has 14 residues. Germline CDR1 and CDR2: MNHNS and SASEGT. Researchers partitioned CD4+ cells into CD45RA+ naive and CD45RA-negative memory subsets. The chain is built from TRBV6-1 and TRBJ1-5; TRBD1 aligns across 7 bases. The sample consisted of naive CD4+ T cells from PBMCs. Subset: CD45RA+ positively selected. The clonotype comes from a man aged 18 to 30 in good health. Some clones in this sample may be carry-over from other donors' samples. This CDR3 reads CASSVGQFNQPQHF. In DNA, the CDR3 is TGTGCCAGCAGTGTGGGACAGTTCAATCAGCCCCAGCATTTT.